This T cell receptor (beta chain) is from a study of blood T cell repertoires in COVID-19. The protocol was immunoSEQ multiplex PCR, while the TCRdb copy is restricted to in-frame clones and leaves out a portion. The sample records about 19,000 clones, roughly 88% being singletons. CDR3 length: 14 residues. Trimming shortened V by 7 bases and J by 0 bases, and 13 bases separated the two germline ends. The germline CDR1 and CDR2 sequences are SGHRS and YFSETQ. The TCR originated in a human donor in a cohort sampled during active COVID-19. Sequencing was carried out using peripheral blood. The gene calls are TRBV5-1 and TRBJ1-1; weak D call: TRBD1 (5 bases). This CDR3 is CASGIAGMNTEAFF. For the CDR3, the DNA is TGCGCCAGCGGCATAGCAGGGATGAACACTGAAGCTTTCTTT.